Described below is a single TCR beta chain sequence and its context. Its target is unknown. Time point described: after neoadjuvant nivolumab, at surgical resection. The patients had HPV-negative, locally advanced oral cavity squamous cell carcinoma. Analysis of PBMCs was direct, with no culture step. The data were obtained in a study of neoadjuvant anti-PD-1 for oral cavity cancer. On the study more broadly: Around day 43, patients without progression received a fourth nivolumab dose before surgery. Study results and limitations: Treg/Th17 ratio rose with pretreatment blood and fell with post-treatment tumor TCRbeta clonality.

Profiling relied on immunoSEQ multiplex PCR, and the TCRdb table lists in-frame clones only, not all of them. The sample consists of about 68,000 clones, approximately 81% of them appearing once. This CDR3 comprises 16 residues. The germline CDR1 and CDR2 sequences are LNHNV and YYDKDF (reference sequence). V lost 0 bases, J lost 3 bases, and 4 bases stayed unmatched. The source is a person between 40 and 80 years old with oral cavity squamous cell carcinoma. This sequence joins TRBV15 and TRBJ2-7, with TRBD2 identical over 11 bases. Sequencing used PBMCs, obtained after nivolumab (anti-PD-1) treatment. In nucleotides, the CDR3 is TGTGCCACCAGCAGAGATCTGGGACTAGCGGACTACGAGCAGTACTTC. Encoded protein: CATSRDLGLADYEQYF.